A single sample gave rise to the 26 T cell receptor beta chains below, sequenced in a study of identical twins. TCRdb processed the 5' RACE reads anew with MiXCR; each CDR3 protein has one entry. The sample yields roughly 690,000 distinct CDR3 sequences, roughly 6% seen once. Sequenced input: naive T cells sorted from blood. The receptor source for this set is a young man in good health.

This clonotype has at least ten counts. The chain joins TRBV12-5 to TRBJ2-3, with a possible D match to TRBD2 (5 bases). This CDR3 is built from 14 residues. The V gene's germline CDR1 is LGHNT and CDR2 FRNRAP. V was pared by 6 bases and J by 4 bases, with 14 bases between. CDR3 sequence reads: CASGPDSVSDTQYF. CDR3 coding DNA: TGTGCTAGTGGCCCGGACTCGGTTTCAGATACGCAGTATTTT.

This clonotype was observed many times. The chain recombines TRBV4-3 with TRBJ2-3; the D gene is possibly TRBD1 (5 bases). This CDR3 has 16 amino acids. With 0 bases removed from V and 5 bases from J, the gap between germline ends came to 15 bases. Germline V lookup: CDR1 LGHNA, CDR2 YSLEER. The CDR3 here is CASSQDPQGRGDTQYF. For the CDR3, the DNA is TGCGCCAGCAGCCAAGATCCCCAGGGTAGGGGAGATACGCAGTATTTT.

This rearrangement joins TRBV6-6 to TRBJ1-1; D may be TRBD1 (6 bases). The CDR3 loop spans 12 amino acids. Germline-derived CDR1 and CDR2 are MNHNY and SVGAGI (reference sequence). The ends were cut back, 10 bases at V and 2 bases at J, with 11 bases in the middle. CDR3 in amino acids: CATGGGNTEAFF. The DNA of the CDR3 is TGTGCCACCGGAGGGGGAAACACTGAAGCTTTCTTT.

The chain combines TRBV18 with TRBJ2-6, with D unresolved. Germline CDR1 KGHSH, CDR2 LQKENI. V was cut by 2 bases and J by 0 bases, with 8 bases left in between. The CDR3 runs to 16 residues. CDR3 sequence (DNA): TGTGCCAGCTCACCATTGGATAACTCTGGGGCCAACGTCCTGACTTTC. Its translation is CASSPLDNSGANVLTF. The full variable domain, with the rest looked up from reference TRBV18 and TRBJ2-6, is NAGVMQNPRHLVRRRGQEARLRCSPMKGHSHVYWYRQLPEEGLKFMVYLQKENIIDESGMPKERFSAEFPKEGPSILRIQQVVRGDSAAYFCASSPLDNSGANVLTFGAGSRLTVL.

The gene calls are TRBV6-1 and TRBJ2-7; TRBD1 agrees at 8 bases. The germline V gene has CDR1 MNHNS and CDR2 SASEGT. CDR3 size: 13 residues. J was trimmed by 10 bases and V by 7 bases; bases with no gene match: 12. The CDR3, as DNA: TGTGCCAGCACCATAAGTCCGACAGGGGTTCAGTACTTC. Its protein is CASTISPTGVQYF.

V gene TRBV2 combines with J gene TRBJ1-1; D might be TRBD1 (5 bases). The CDR3 runs to 12 residues. Germline lookup yields CDR1 SNHLY and CDR2 FYNNEI. The V gene lost 8 bases and the J gene lost 4 bases, with 11 bases spanning the gap. The CDR3 bases are TGTGCCAGCCCTACGGGGGGCACTGAAGCTTTCTTT. This translates into CASPTGGTEAFF.

This clonotype was observed a handful of times. The chain is built from TRBV2 and TRBJ2-5; D is ambiguous. V shed 8 bases and J shed 2 bases, with 15 bases lying between them. CDR1 is SNHLY and CDR2 is FYNNEI in the germline V gene. This CDR3 has 14 amino acids. The CDR3 sequence: CASRDSGQQETQYF. The CDR3 coding sequence is TGTGCCAGCCGAGATTCTGGCCAGCAAGAGACCCAGTACTTC.

Ten or more counts support this clonotype. CDR3 in DNA: TGTGCCAGTAGTATAACAGGGAGGTCCTACAATGAGCAGTTCTTC. Protein sequence: CASSITGRSYNEQFF. The chain employs TRBV19 and TRBJ2-1; D is possibly TRBD1 or TRBD2 (6 bases each). The V gene's germline CDR1 is LNHDA and CDR2 SQIVND (reference sequence). Trimming cost V 2 bases and J 1 base, with 9 bases left between them. The CDR3 has 15 amino acids. Variable domain in full (rest from reference TRBV19 and TRBJ2-1): DGGITQSPKYLFRKEGQNVTLSCEQNLNHDAMYWYRQDPGQGLRLIYYSQIVNDFQKGDIAEGYSVSREKKESFPLTVTSAQKNPTAFYLCASSITGRSYNEQFFGPGTRLTVL.

This clonotype occurred a few times. J is TRBJ1-5 and V is TRBV21-1; TRBD1, the table's D call, was not compared with the DNA. TRBV21-1 is labeled a pseudogene. The CDR3 loop spans 16 amino acids. CDR3 region: CASSKVGGLGNQPQHF. CDR3 nucleotides: TGTGCCAGCAGCAAAGTTGGGGGGCTGGGCAATCAGCCCCAGCATTTT.

This clonotype showed up many times. The CDR3 DNA reads TGTGCCAGCAGAGCCGTTGGACAGACCACAGATACGCAGTATTTT. Its protein is CASRAVGQTTDTQYF. The chain uses TRBV6-2 or TRBV6-3 and TRBJ2-3; maybe TRBD1 (6 bases). Trimming took 6 bases from V and 2 from J, leaving 15 bases between them. Germline lookup yields CDR1 MNHEY and CDR2 SVGEGT. The CDR3 consists of 15 residues.

There are many counts of this clonotype. CDR3 bases: TGCAGTGCTAGTGCGGGAAATGAGCAGTTCTTC. Amino acid sequence: CSASAGNEQFF. This sequence joins TRBV20-1 and TRBJ2-1, with TRBD2 as a possible D gene (6 bases). The V gene's germline CDR1 is DFQATT and CDR2 SNEGSKA (reference sequence). Trimming cost V 3 bases and J 7 bases, with 7 bases left between them. This CDR3 is 11 amino acids long.

This clonotype was picked up a small number of times. The rearrangement joins TRBV7-2 to TRBJ1-4; 10 bases map to TRBD1. Germline V gene sequence: CDR1 SGHTA, CDR2 FQGNSA. The CDR3 is 15 amino acids. V dropped 1 base and J dropped 6; count of bases not matched to a gene: 2. The CDR3 protein is CASSLGGTGDEKLFF. The DNA of the CDR3 is TGTGCCAGCAGCTTAGGTGGGACAGGGGATGAAAAACTGTTTTTT.

The J gene is TRBJ1-5, the V gene TRBV12-3 or TRBV12-4; a weak D match, TRBD1 (5 bases). V lost 8 bases and J 7 bases, leaving 15 bases between the germline ends. The CDR3 length is 13 residues. The CDR3 spells CASGEDKDQPQHF. CDR3 DNA: TGTGCCAGCGGTGAGGACAAGGACCAGCCCCAGCATTTT.

This clonotype was seen at least ten times. V and J are TRBV15 and TRBJ2-3; D remains ambiguous. Trimming shortened V by 5 bases and J by 3 bases, and 12 bases separated the two germline ends. Looked up from germline, CDR1 is LNHNV and CDR2 is YYDKDF (reference sequence). The CDR3 sequence is 14 residues long. The CDR3 DNA sequence: TGTGCCACCAGCCAGAGAAGTCGGACAGATACGCAGTATTTT. It yields the protein CATSQRSRTDTQYF.

This chain uses TRBV27 with TRBJ2-6; a possible D gene is TRBD2 (6 bases). The CDR3 is 15 amino acids. V shed 3 bases and J shed 4 bases, with 10 bases lying between them. The germline V gene encodes CDR1 MNHEY and CDR2 SMNVEV (reference sequence). In DNA, the CDR3 is TGTGCCAGCAGTTTCGGGGCGGGAGGGGCCAACGTCCTGACTTTC. Residues: CASSFGAGGANVLTF.

This clonotype was seen at least ten times. This chain joins TRBV25-1 and TRBJ2-1; D perhaps matches TRBD2 (6 bases). This CDR3 has 13 amino acids. With 5 bases removed from V and 10 bases from J, the gap between germline ends came to 15 bases. Germline loops: CDR1 MGHDK, CDR2 SYGVNS. The CDR3: CASSSSGSREQFF. The CDR3 DNA reads as TGTGCCAGCAGTTCTTCCGGGAGCCGCGAGCAGTTCTTC.

The gene calls are TRBV3-1 and TRBJ2-2; perhaps D is TRBD1 or TRBD2 (5 bases each). There are 18 residues in the CDR3. The germline V and J ends were trimmed by 5 bases and 0 bases, with 19 bases remaining between them. Germline V gene lookup returns CDR1 LGHDT and CDR2 YNNKEL (reference sequence). DNA of the CDR3: TGTGCCAGCAGCGAATTCCCTCGGGGCAGGGCGAACACCGGGGAGCTGTTTTTT. The encoded protein is CASSEFPRGRANTGELFF. The full variable domain, in which reference TRBV3-1 and TRBJ2-2 provide the parts outside the CDR3, is DTAVSQTPKYLVTQMGNDKSIKCEQNLGHDTMYWYKQDSKKFLKIMFSYNNKELIINETVPNRFSPKSPDKAHLNLHINSLELGDSAVYFCASSEFPRGRANTGELFFGEGSRLTVL.

This clonotype occurred a few times. The rearrangement links TRBV9 to TRBJ2-1; 9 nucleotides match TRBD1. J was trimmed by 4 bases and V by 4 bases; bases with no gene match: 12. The CDR3 has 17 residues. Germline-derived CDR1 and CDR2 are SGDLS and YYNGEE. CDR3 sequence: CASSPKVGTGRYNEQFF. DNA of the CDR3: TGTGCCAGCAGCCCAAAGGTGGGGACAGGGAGGTACAATGAGCAGTTCTTC.

This clonotype occurred many times. The CDR3 coding sequence is TGCAGCGTTGACGCGGCTAGCGGGAGGGCGGATACGCAGTATTTT. It encodes CSVDAASGRADTQYF. This rearrangement joins TRBV29-1 to TRBJ2-3, with 12 bases lining up with TRBD2. The CDR3 runs 15 residues. Trimming cost V 3 bases and J 6 bases; bases outside gene matches: 7. CDR1 SQVTM and CDR2 ANQGSEA come from the germline V gene.

This chain uses TRBV11-2 with TRBJ2-1; TRBD2 agrees at 7 bases. CDR3 length: 19 amino acids. Trimming cost V 2 bases and J 3 bases; bases outside gene matches: 16. Looked up from germline, CDR1 is SGHAT and CDR2 is FQNNGV. CDR3 in amino acids: CASSLYGVVGGSVYNEQFF. Here the CDR3 DNA reads TGTGCCAGCAGCTTATACGGGGTTGTGGGCGGGAGCGTCTACAATGAGCAGTTCTTC.

This clonotype was recorded at least ten times. V and J are TRBV29-1 and TRBJ2-1; 13 bases align to TRBD2. The germline gives CDR1 SQVTM, CDR2 ANQGSEA. The CDR3 covers 14 residues. Losses at the gene ends were 7 bases for V and 6 bases for J; bases not matched to a gene: 6. The CDR3 nucleotides are TGCAGCGCAACTACTAGCGGGAGGGCCAATGAGCAGTTCTTC. As protein: CSATTSGRANEQFF.

V is TRBV2 and J is TRBJ2-3, with D uncertain. The CDR3 loop spans 15 amino acids. The germline V and J ends were trimmed by 2 bases and 2 bases, with 11 bases remaining between them. The germline CDR1 and CDR2 sequences are SNHLY and FYNNEI. The CDR3 spells CASSETLRSTDTQYF. The CDR3 DNA is TGTGCCAGCAGTGAAACTCTTAGGTCCACAGATACGCAGTATTTT.

This clonotype was seen repeatedly, ten times or more. The CDR3, as DNA: TGTGCCAGCAGTTTTATGTCCAGTGCGGATACGCAGTATTTT. The encoded protein is CASSFMSSADTQYF. The rearrangement links TRBV12-3 or TRBV12-4 to TRBJ2-3; D gene uncertain. The V gene lost 3 bases and the J gene lost 6 bases, with 13 bases spanning the gap. This CDR3 comprises 14 residues.

This clonotype was observed many times. The chain has TRBV10-3 and TRBJ2-7; D possibly corresponds to TRBD2 (5 bases). Trimming removed 10 bases at V and 4 bases at J, with 20 bases between. The CDR3 covers 14 residues. Germline CDR1 ENHRY, CDR2 SYGVKD. The CDR3: CATGLGAERYEQYV. The CDR3 DNA follows: TGTGCCACCGGACTGGGTGCGGAAAGGTACGAGCAGTACGTC.

V and J are TRBV5-1 and TRBJ2-7, with TRBD1 as a possible D gene (6 bases). V lost 4 bases to trimming and J lost 3 bases, with 17 bases between them. The CDR3 is 15 residues long. Germline-derived CDR1 and CDR2 are SGHRS and YFSETQ. The CDR3 here is CASSPGQSLRYEQYF. In DNA, the CDR3 is TGCGCCAGCAGCCCAGGACAGTCACTCCGCTACGAGCAGTACTTC. Full variable domain (rest looked up from reference TRBV5-1 and TRBJ2-7): KAGVTQTPRYLIKTRGQQVTLSCSPISGHRSVSWYQQTPGQGLQFLFEYFSETQRNKGNFPGRFSGRQFSNSRSEMNVSTLELGDSALYLCASSPGQSLRYEQYFGPGTRLTVT.

This clonotype was seen a few times. The chain uses TRBV6-1 and TRBJ2-6, with D uncertain. V shed 6 bases and J shed 0 bases, with 12 bases lying between them. The germline V gene has CDR1 MNHNS and CDR2 SASEGT. This CDR3 is 16 amino acids long. This chain's CDR3 is CASRPTLNSGANVLTF. Written as DNA, the CDR3 is TGTGCCAGCAGACCAACCCTAAACTCTGGGGCCAACGTCCTGACTTTC.